The 10 T cell receptor beta chains in this list originate from one sample, sequenced in a study of shared clonotypes between healthy human individuals. Profiling relied on immunoSEQ multiplex PCR, and the TCRdb table lists in-frame clones only, not all of them. The sample yields a few hundred thousand clones, 97% seen once. The material sequenced was naive CD4+ T cells sorted from blood. Subset defined: CD45RA+ positively selected. These TCRs come from a woman aged 25 to 39 in good health.

This sequence joins TRBV11-2 and TRBJ1-1; possibly TRBD1 for D (5 bases). V gave up 5 bases and J gave up 1 base, with 11 bases separating them. The CDR3 runs to 14 residues. Germline CDR1 reads SGHAT; CDR2 reads FQNNGV. CDR3 coding DNA: TGTGCCAGCAGCCCGCAGGGCAGGAACACTGAAGCTTTCTTT. Its protein product is CASSPQGRNTEAFF.

This chain uses TRBV28 with TRBJ1-5, with a weak D call TRBD1 (5 bases). The CDR3 is made up of 14 amino acids. Germline CDR1 MDHEN, CDR2 SYDVKM. Trimming pared 3 bases from V and 3 bases from J, leaving 9 bases between. CDR3 DNA: TGTGCCAGCAGTTTTTCAGGGCTCAATCAGCCCCAGCATTTT. Amino acids: CASSFSGLNQPQHF.

V is TRBV15 and J is TRBJ2-1; 8 nucleotides align to TRBD2. There are 17 residues in the CDR3. Trimming cost V 4 bases and J 7 bases; bases outside gene matches: 15. Looked up from germline, CDR1 is LNHNV and CDR2 is YYDKDF (reference sequence). CDR3 protein: CATSTGPAGGSYNEQFF. DNA of the CDR3: TGTGCCACCAGCACTGGCCCCGCGGGAGGCAGTTATAATGAGCAGTTCTTC.

The chain has TRBV19 and TRBJ2-2, with D unclear. V was clipped by 4 bases and J by 2 bases, with 8 bases between them. Germline V gene sequence: CDR1 LNHDA, CDR2 SQIVND (reference sequence). There are 14 residues in the CDR3. CDR3 region: CASSTFSNTGELFF. The CDR3 DNA reads as TGTGCCAGTAGTACGTTTTCCAACACCGGGGAGCTGTTTTTT.

The chain joins TRBV6-5 to TRBJ2-7, with TRBD2 identical over 7 bases. The CDR3 runs 16 residues. Germline assignment: CDR1 MNHEY and CDR2 SVGAGI. The J segment lost 4 bases and the V segment lost 2 bases, leaving 11 bases of the junction unmatched. CDR3 protein: CASSYVGGVGLYEQYF. CDR3 in DNA: TGTGCCAGCAGTTACGTTGGGGGGGTAGGATTGTACGAGCAGTACTTC.

The chain uses TRBV7-9 and TRBJ2-7, with D possibly TRBD2 on 5 matching bases. Germline V gene lookup returns CDR1 SEHNR and CDR2 FQNEAQ (reference sequence). The CDR3 covers 17 residues. V lost 5 bases and J lost 0, with 20 bases in between. In nucleotides, the CDR3 is TGTGCCAGCAGCCCGACCTGGACTTCCGGGCTCTCCTACGAGCAGTACTTC. Its protein is CASSPTWTSGLSYEQYF.

In this sample, this clone turned up once. The V and J genes are TRBV9 and TRBJ1-5; 8 nucleotides align to TRBD1. The CDR3 has 14 amino acids. Germline trimming cut 4 bases from V and 5 bases from J; bases unmatched to any gene: 5. CDR1 is SGDLS, CDR2 YYNGEE, per germline. The CDR3 DNA reads as TGTGCCAGCAGCCCCCGGGACAGGCATCAGCCCCAGCATTTT. Protein: CASSPRDRHQPQHF.

This clone has a single count. The chain combines TRBV5-6 with TRBJ2-3; no firm D call. With 1 base removed from V and 4 bases from J, the gap between germline ends came to 7 bases. This CDR3 spans 13 amino acids. Germline V gives CDR1 SGHDT, CDR2 YYEEEE. Written as DNA, the CDR3 is TGTGCCAGCAGCTTGCTTATCGCAGATACGCAGTATTTT. Protein product: CASSLLIADTQYF.

The rearrangement joins TRBV4-1 to TRBJ2-1; TRBD1 might be the D (6 bases). V gave up 4 bases and J gave up 0 bases, with 19 bases separating them. The CDR3 totals 18 residues. The germline V gene encodes CDR1 MGHRA and CDR2 YSYEKL. The CDR3: CASSLPNWGTSSYNEQFF. DNA of the CDR3: TGCGCCAGCAGCCTACCAAACTGGGGGACAAGCTCCTACAATGAGCAGTTCTTC.

The genes are TRBV11-3 and TRBJ2-7; 8 bases agree with TRBD1. The V gene end was trimmed by 4 bases and the J gene end by 2 bases; junction bases not matched to a gene: 4. This CDR3 contains 14 residues. Germline V gene data show CDR1 as SGHNT and CDR2 as YENEEA. The DNA of the CDR3 is TGTGCCAGCAGCTCATACAGGGGGACCTACGAGCAGTACTTC. It is translated as CASSSYRGTYEQYF.